These 14 T cell receptor beta chains were sequenced from one sample in a study of Graves' ophthalmopathy and Graves' hyperthyroidism. TCR beta CDR3 regions were amplified from RNA transcripts. A first-round RT-PCR used HTBI primers, followed by a second-round multiplex PCR. TCRdb analysed the multiplex PCR reads with MiXCR anew, one entry per CDR3 protein. The table has 170,000 or so distinct CDR3 sequences, over 35% seen once. The sample was peripheral blood. Source of these receptors: a middle-aged woman with Graves' ophthalmopathy.

The sample holds many counts of this clonotype. V is TRBV14 and J is TRBJ2-7; 7 bases map to TRBD1. The germline V gene has CDR1 SGHDN and CDR2 FVKESK. CDR3 size: 15 residues. The J segment lost 0 bases and the V segment lost 6 bases, leaving 8 bases of the junction unmatched. CDR3 residues: CASRSTGIGSYEQYF. CDR3 nucleotides: TGTGCCAGCAGATCGACAGGGATCGGCTCCTACGAGCAGTACTTC.

This clonotype was counted ten times or more. This chain joins TRBV5-1 and TRBJ2-7, with 8 bases fitting TRBD2. J lost 3 bases, V lost 3 bases, and 8 bases had no gene match. This CDR3 is built from 15 residues. The germline V gene has CDR1 SGHRS and CDR2 YFSETQ. CDR3 residues: CASSSLAGGSYEQYF. Here the CDR3 DNA reads TGCGCCAGCAGCTCCCTCGCGGGAGGAAGCTACGAGCAGTACTTC.

This clonotype has at least ten counts. The CDR3 bases are TGCGCCAGCAGTGAGTCGGAAGGAGGTCGGTACTTC. This translates into CASSESEGGRYF. The V gene is TRBV10-2, the J gene TRBJ2-7; tentative D call: TRBD2 (5 bases). This CDR3 region has 12 residues. V shed 0 bases and J shed 12 bases, with 12 bases lying between them. Germline CDR1 and CDR2: WSHSY and SAAADI.

The chain recombines TRBV28 with TRBJ1-3; 7 bases agree with TRBD1. The CDR3 has 20 amino acids. The V and J ends lost 7 bases and 0 bases, in that order; junction bases with no gene match: 21. Germline CDR1 reads MDHEN; CDR2 reads SYDVKM. CDR3 in DNA: TGTGCCAGCACGGGCCGCTTCAGAACAGGGGAATCTCACTCTGGAAACACCATATATTTT. Its protein is CASTGRFRTGESHSGNTIYF.

The rearrangement joins TRBV29-1 to TRBJ2-7; D is possibly TRBD1 (6 bases). The CDR3 covers 12 residues. Trimming cost V 7 bases and J 3 bases, with 13 bases left between them. The germline gives CDR1 SQVTM, CDR2 ANQGSEA. The CDR3 bases are TGCAGCGGGATGGGACACAGCTACGAGCAGTACTTC. It yields the protein CSGMGHSYEQYF.

This clonotype was seen repeatedly, ten times or more. This rearrangement joins TRBV7-2 to TRBJ2-2, with no clear D. This CDR3 is 13 amino acids long. V was clipped by 5 bases and J by 6 bases, with 10 bases between them. Per the germline V gene, CDR1 is SGHTA and CDR2 is FQGNSA. The CDR3 DNA follows: TGTGCCAGCAGCCCGTGGGGATCCGGGGAGCTGTTTTTT. Translation: CASSPWGSGELFF.

The chain joins TRBV6-1 to TRBJ1-3, with 10 bases identical to TRBD1. The CDR3 spans 15 residues. Germline assignment: CDR1 MNHNS and CDR2 SASEGT. Trimming at V came to 7 bases and at J to 3 bases, leaving 6 bases not matched to a gene. This chain's CDR3 is CASTWDRGRGNTIYF. The CDR3 coding sequence is TGTGCCAGCACCTGGGACAGGGGACGTGGAAACACCATATATTTT.

This clonotype has ten or more counts. The rearrangement joins TRBV15 to TRBJ2-7; 7 nucleotides match TRBD1. V shed 3 bases, J shed 0 bases, and the junction held 8 bases outside the gene matches. Germline V gene lookup returns CDR1 LNHNV and CDR2 YYDKDF (reference sequence). This CDR3 has 16 amino acids. DNA for the CDR3: TGTGCCACCAGCAGGAGAGGGGGCTCAAGCTCCTACGAGCAGTACTTC. It codes for CATSRRGGSSSYEQYF.

This clonotype was recorded many times. The chain uses TRBV18 and TRBJ2-7; no firm D call. The CDR3 totals 17 residues. The germline gives CDR1 KGHSH, CDR2 LQKENI. V was cut by 3 bases and J by 2 bases, with 20 bases left in between. CDR3 coding DNA: TGTGCCAGCTCACCTTTGGGCGCGGACCTCCGAACCTACGAGCAGTACTTC. Its translation: CASSPLGADLRTYEQYF.

The count of this clonotype is one. V is TRBV6-2 or TRBV6-3 and J is TRBJ1-2, with D maybe TRBD1 (6 bases). V lost 5 bases and J lost 4, with 14 bases in between. Germline V gene data show CDR1 as MNHEY and CDR2 as SVGEGT. The CDR3 covers 14 residues. Here the CDR3 reads CASSRTATGYGYTF. As DNA, the CDR3 is TGTGCCAGCAGTAGGACAGCTACGGGCTATGGCTACACCTTC.

J is TRBJ2-5 and V is TRBV6-1; D ambiguous. In germline, CDR1 is MNHNS, CDR2 SASEGT. The V and J ends lost 6 bases and 5 bases respectively, with 13 bases between them. The CDR3 extends over 13 amino acids. The DNA of the CDR3 is TGTGCCAGCAGCAGATTCAACTGGGAGACCCAGTACTTC. Translating it yields CASSRFNWETQYF.

This clonotype was detected many times. The V gene is TRBV7-2, the J gene TRBJ1-1; 8 bases are shared with TRBD1. The germline gives CDR1 SGHTA, CDR2 FQGNSA. The V segment lost 5 bases and the J segment 7 bases; nucleotides outside the gene matches: 6. The CDR3 runs to 13 residues. The CDR3 nucleotides are TGTGCCAGCAGCGCAGGACAGGGCAATGAAGCTTTCTTT. Protein: CASSAGQGNEAFF.

In this sample, this clonotype turned up a few times. The chain recombines TRBV6-2 or TRBV6-3 with TRBJ2-7; D gene ambiguous. CDR3 length equals 13 residues. From germline, CDR1 is MNHEY and CDR2 SVGEGT. Trimming left V 2 bases short and J 2 bases short, with 7 bases between. In DNA, the CDR3 is TGTGCCAGCAGTTACCGTCCGACCTACGAGCAGTACTTC. Encoded protein: CASSYRPTYEQYF.

This chain links TRBV11-2 with TRBJ1-2; 8 bases align to TRBD1. The length of the CDR3 is 16 residues. The J segment lost 8 bases and the V segment lost 2 bases, leaving 13 bases of the junction unmatched. Germline V gene data show CDR1 as SGHAT and CDR2 as FQNNGV. CDR3 DNA sequence: TGTGCCAGCAGCTTACAAATCCCGGACAGGGACGGAGGCTACACCTTC. Translated, it gives CASSLQIPDRDGGYTF.